The TCR beta chain under discussion was sequenced for a study of beta chain features in type 1 diabetes. Study outcomes and limitations: Type 1 diabetes patients had fewer VDJ junction insertions and more deletions. Type 1 diabetes patients showed a moderate but significant shortening of TCRB CDR3s in all four CD4+ subsets.

The germline CDR1 and CDR2 sequences are SGDLS and YYNGEE. The CDR3 is 14 amino acids. V gave up 0 bases and J gave up 6 bases; unmatched junction bases: 3. This clone was detected only a few times. Its antigen is still unknown. Of the isolated RNA, all was reverse transcribed, and so the sequenced material was expressed TCRB transcripts. The repertoire was sequenced with immunoSEQ multiplex PCR; TCRdb's copy has only in-frame clones and lacks some. Counted here are approximately 170,000 clones, less than 9.5% occurring once; the ten biggest clones make up approximately 0.93%. This TCR was recovered from a middle-aged woman with type 1 diabetes. The chain uses TRBV9 and TRBJ1-5; 7 bases align to TRBD1. The sample was central memory CD4+ T cells from blood. The CDR3 loop is CASSVAPGGQPQHF. As DNA, the CDR3 is TGTGCCAGCAGCGTAGCTCCAGGGGGTCAGCCCCAGCATTTT.